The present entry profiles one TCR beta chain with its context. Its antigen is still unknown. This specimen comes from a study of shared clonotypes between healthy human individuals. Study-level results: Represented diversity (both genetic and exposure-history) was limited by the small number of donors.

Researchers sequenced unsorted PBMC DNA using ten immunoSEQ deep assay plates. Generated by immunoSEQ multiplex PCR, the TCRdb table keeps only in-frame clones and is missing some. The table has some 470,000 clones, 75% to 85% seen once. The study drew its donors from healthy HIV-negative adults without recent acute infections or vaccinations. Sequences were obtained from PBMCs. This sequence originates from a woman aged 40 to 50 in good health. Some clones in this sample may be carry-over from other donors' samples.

The chain's CDR3 is CSVEGSGTSGYEQYF. DNA for the CDR3: TGCAGCGTTGAAGGTTCCGGGACTAGCGGCTACGAGCAGTACTTC. The J gene is TRBJ2-7, the V gene TRBV29-1, with 11 bases aligning to TRBD2. Losses at the gene ends were 1 base for V and 3 bases for J; bases not matched to a gene: 5. CDR3 length: 15 amino acids. The V gene's germline CDR1 is SQVTM and CDR2 ANQGSEA.